Below, one T cell receptor (beta chain) is given with its context. The sample comes from a study of technical replicates of blood from a handful of donors. Profiled with immunoSEQ multiplex PCR; TCRdb holds only in-frame clones, not every one. Here the sample spans roughly 70,000 clones, 90% to 95% being singletons. This TCR came from a human donor in good health. The sequencing sample was made of T cells isolated from PBMCs.

CDR3 region: CAWSLGLAGGVTGELFF. The CDR3 DNA follows: TGTGCCTGGAGTCTAGGACTAGCGGGAGGGGTCACCGGGGAGCTGTTTTTT. The chain has TRBV30 and TRBJ2-2; 15 bases are shared with TRBD2. CDR3 length equals 17 residues. Germline CDR1 GTSNPN, CDR2 SVGIG (reference sequence). V trimming: 2 bases; J trimming: 4 bases; junction bases outside the gene matches: 5.